This TCR beta chain was found in a study of post-analysis software for immune sequencing data. Unique molecular identifiers had been added to the TCR beta cDNA libraries. TCRdb ran MiXCR on the PCR reads and lists one entry per CDR3 protein. The sample holds about 180,000 distinct CDR3 sequences, 30% seen once. This clonotype was observed at least ten times. What it binds is unknown. Study results and caveats: Samples prepared in the same batch strongly co-clustered by F measure.

The sequence derives from a girl aged 5 to 17 with multiple sclerosis. Sequenced: blood.

This CDR3 reads CASSSLAGGGNEQFF. The CDR3 nucleotides read TGTGCCAGCAGCTCCCTAGCGGGAGGGGGGAATGAGCAGTTCTTC. V gene TRBV7-8 combines with J gene TRBJ2-1, with 12 bases that match TRBD2. Trimming at V came to 4 bases and at J to 7 bases, leaving 5 bases not matched to a gene. The CDR3 has 15 residues. The germline V gene has CDR1 SGHVS and CDR2 FQNEAQ. Full variable domain (rest looked up from reference TRBV7-8 and TRBJ2-1): GAGVSQSPRYKVAKRGQDVALRCDPISGHVSLFWYQQALGQGPEFLTYFQNEAQLDKSGLPSDRFFAERPEGSVSTLKIQRTQQEDSAVYLCASSSLAGGGNEQFFGPGTRLTVL.